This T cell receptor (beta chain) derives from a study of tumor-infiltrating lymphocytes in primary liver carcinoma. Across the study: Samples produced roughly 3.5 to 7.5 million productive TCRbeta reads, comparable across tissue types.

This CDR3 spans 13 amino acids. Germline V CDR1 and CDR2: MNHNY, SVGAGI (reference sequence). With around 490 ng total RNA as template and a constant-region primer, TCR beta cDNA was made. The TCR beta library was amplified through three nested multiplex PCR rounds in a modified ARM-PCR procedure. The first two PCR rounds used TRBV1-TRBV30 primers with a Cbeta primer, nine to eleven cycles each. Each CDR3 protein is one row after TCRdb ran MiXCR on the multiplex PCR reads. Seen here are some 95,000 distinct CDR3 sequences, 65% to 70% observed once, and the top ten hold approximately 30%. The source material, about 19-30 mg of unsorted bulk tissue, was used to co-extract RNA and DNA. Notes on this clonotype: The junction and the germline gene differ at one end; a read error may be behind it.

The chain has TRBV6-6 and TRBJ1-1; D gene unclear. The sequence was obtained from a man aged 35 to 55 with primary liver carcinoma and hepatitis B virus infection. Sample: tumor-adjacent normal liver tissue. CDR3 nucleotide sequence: TGTCCCAGCAGCCTAGACTGCAACACTGAAGCTTTCTTT. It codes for CPSSLDCNTEAFF.